Below are 11 T cell receptor beta chains sequenced from a single sample in a study of blood T cell repertoires in COVID-19. Assay: immunoSEQ multiplex PCR; the TCRdb copy retains only in-frame clones and omits some. This repertoire shows tens of thousands of clones, around 85% found once; its top ten account for 14%. Sequenced: peripheral blood. Receptors originate from a human donor in a cohort sampled during active COVID-19.

The V and J genes are TRBV29-1 and TRBJ1-2; D call uncertain. Germline values: CDR1 SQVTM, CDR2 ANQGSEA. The CDR3 runs to 12 residues. Between the trimmed V and J ends, which lost 0 bases and 5 bases, there was a span of 7 bases. The CDR3 loop reads CSVEEPVYGYTF. CDR3 DNA sequence: TGCAGCGTTGAAGAGCCGGTATATGGCTACACCTTC.

This clone was picked up a small number of times. V usage is TRBV28 and J usage is TRBJ2-7, with 8 bases aligning to TRBD1. J gave up 5 bases and V 10 bases, and 13 bases lay outside the gene matches. The CDR3 contains 14 residues. The V gene's germline CDR1 is MDHEN and CDR2 SYDVKM. CDR3 sequence reads: CATADRVNFNEQYF. The CDR3 bases are TGTGCCACCGCGGACAGGGTAAATTTTAACGAGCAGTACTTC.

Comments on this clone: Other DNA sequences in this specimen translate into the identical CDR3. The chain is built from TRBV6-6 and TRBJ2-1; TRBD2 aligns across 15 bases. This CDR3 has 15 amino acids. The V gene end was trimmed by 5 bases and the J gene end by 7 bases; junction bases not matched to a gene: 3. CDR1 and CDR2 from the germline V gene are MNHNY and SVGAGI (reference sequence). The CDR3 spells CASSHGTSGRNEQFF. The CDR3 DNA is TGTGCCAGCAGTCACGGGACTAGCGGGAGGAATGAGCAGTTCTTC.

The chain employs TRBV7-2 and TRBJ1-2, with D hard to call. This CDR3 has 16 residues. The V and J ends lost 0 bases and 0 bases respectively, with 11 bases between them. Germline-derived CDR1 and CDR2 are SGHTA and FQGNSA. CDR3 in DNA: TGTGCCAGCAGCTTAGCTTGGCGGCAGACTAACTATGGCTACACCTTC. Translation gives CASSLAWRQTNYGYTF.

The genes are TRBV18 and TRBJ1-5, with 10 bases fitting TRBD1. Germline CDR1 KGHSH, CDR2 LQKENI. CDR3 length equals 15 residues. V was pared by 6 bases and J by 3 bases, with 5 bases of the junction left unmatched. In DNA, the CDR3 is TGTGCCAGCTCCCCGGGACAGGGGAACAATCAGCCCCAGCATTTT. This encodes CASSPGQGNNQPQHF. Full variable domain (outside the CDR3, taken from reference TRBV18 and TRBJ1-5): NAGVMQNPRHLVRRRGQEARLRCSPMKGHSHVYWYRQLPEEGLKFMVYLQKENIIDESGMPKERFSAEFPKEGPSILRIQQVVRGDSAAYFCASSPGQGNNQPQHFGDGTRLSIL.

The V call is TRBV6-2 or TRBV6-3, the J call TRBJ1-1; 7 positions agree with TRBD1. V trimming: 4 bases; J trimming: 2 bases; junction bases outside the gene matches: 4. The CDR3 covers 14 residues. Germline CDR1 reads MNHEY; CDR2 reads SVGEGT. The CDR3 protein is CASSSGQPNTEAFF. Here the CDR3 DNA reads TGTGCCAGCAGTTCGGGACAGCCAAACACTGAAGCTTTCTTT.

This clone was detected only a few times. This chain links TRBV18 with TRBJ2-5; tentative D call: TRBD2 (6 bases). There are 16 residues in the CDR3. Between the trimmed V and J ends, which lost 6 bases and 3 bases, there was a span of 20 bases. CDR1 KGHSH and CDR2 LQKENI come from the germline V gene. CDR3 region: CASSQVGGTSKETQYF. The CDR3 DNA reads TGTGCCAGCTCCCAGGTCGGCGGGACCTCCAAAGAGACCCAGTACTTC.

The V call is TRBV6-5, the J call TRBJ1-2; 7 positions agree with TRBD1. CDR1 and CDR2 from the germline V gene are MNHEY and SVGAGI. Unmatched junction bases numbered 7, after V lost 5 bases and J lost 7 bases. The CDR3 spans 13 residues. The CDR3 DNA sequence: TGTGCCAGCAGTCAACAGGGGCGGGGTGGCTACACCTTC. Translating it yields CASSQQGRGGYTF.

This clone appeared once. The chain recombines TRBV19 with TRBJ2-4; no definite D call. The V end lost 6 bases, the J end lost 7 bases, and 13 bases lay between the germline ends. Germline values: CDR1 LNHDA, CDR2 SQIVND (reference sequence). The length of the CDR3 is 13 residues. CDR3 residues: CASSPGRRNIQYF. The CDR3 bases are TGTGCCAGTAGCCCCGGTCGGCGGAACATTCAGTACTTC. Full variable domain (outside the CDR3, taken from reference TRBV19 and TRBJ2-4): DGGITQSPKYLFRKEGQNVTLSCEQNLNHDAMYWYRQDPGQGLRLIYYSQIVNDFQKGDIAEGYSVSREKKESFPLTVTSAQKNPTAFYLCASSPGRRNIQYFGAGTRLSVL.

The chain has TRBV15 and TRBJ2-1; D is perhaps TRBD2 (6 bases). CDR3 length equals 16 residues. Germline lookup yields CDR1 LNHNV and CDR2 YYDKDF (reference sequence). V lost 3 bases and J lost 7, with 19 bases in between. CDR3 coding DNA: TGTGCCACCAGCAGGAGTAGGAGATCGGGAGTGAATGAGCAGTTCTTC. The encoded protein is CATSRSRRSGVNEQFF. Together with reference TRBV15 and TRBJ2-1, the CDR3 gives the full variable domain: DAMVIQNPRYQVTQFGKPVTLSCSQTLNHNVMYWYQQKSSQAPKLLFHYYDKDFNNEADTPDNFQSRRPNTSFCFLDIRSPGLGDTAMYLCATSRSRRSGVNEQFFGPGTRLTVL.

The V and J genes are TRBV19 and TRBJ1-5; TRBD1 is a possible D gene (6 bases). Per germline, CDR1 LNHDA and CDR2 SQIVND (reference sequence). The CDR3 length is 17 residues. V lost 3 bases, J lost 0 bases, and 15 bases lay in between. Here the CDR3 reads CASSIPRGKHSNQPQHF. The CDR3 DNA follows: TGTGCCAGTAGTATCCCAAGGGGGAAACATAGCAATCAGCCCCAGCATTTT.